Sequencing of this T cell receptor beta chain was carried out in a study of Ad26.COV2.S vaccination and SARS-CoV-2 variants. Study-level information: Ad26.COV2.S was injected intramuscularly once or twice, 56 days apart.

Assay used: immunoSEQ multiplex PCR; TCRdb lists only in-frame clones, some missing. Among fewer than 300,000 clones listed, 70% to 90% were seen once. Germline CDR1 SNHLY, CDR2 FYNNEI. The CDR3 is 14 amino acids. Unmatched junction bases numbered 4, after V lost 5 bases and J lost 3 bases. Regarding the study as a whole: Ad26.COV2.S recipients had broader spike-specific TCRs (P = 0.0014).

Treatment noted: roughly 18 received Ad26.COV2.S at low or high dose, single or two shots; roughly 5 received placebo; per-sample allocation not given. Sampling was performed 63 days after the first vaccine or placebo injection. Donor was an adult aged 18-55 years in Boston. As concerns this clone: The antigen remains unidentified.

This TCR came from a person aged 18-60 years who received the Ad26.COV2.S COVID-19 vaccine or a placebo. Sequenced here: peripheral blood, sampled in a trial of Ad26.COV2.S vaccine versus placebo. The J gene is TRBJ2-7, the V gene TRBV2, with 10 nucleotides matching TRBD2. The CDR3 spells CASSRTSGNYEQYF. For the CDR3, the DNA is TGTGCCAGCAGTCGGACTAGCGGTAACTACGAGCAGTACTTC. The variable domain in full, with the rest retrieved from reference TRBV2 and TRBJ2-7, is EPEVTQTPSHQVTQMGQEVILRCVPISNHLYFYWYRQILGQKVEFLVSFYNNEISEKSEIFDDQFSVERPDGSNFTLKIRSTKLEDSAMYFCASSRTSGNYEQYFGPGTRLTVT.